The clone carrying this T cell receptor (beta chain) was recorded only once. The antigen is undetermined. The data were taken from a study of OX40 agonist ivuxolimab in advanced cancers. Study-level information: Treatment received earlier with anti-PD-1, anti-PD-L1 or anti-CTLA-4 agents was allowed, and 40% had some.

Sequencing used immunoSEQ multiplex PCR; TCRdb keeps in-frame clones, though not all of them. The data hold around 98,000 clones, with roughly 85% observed a single time. Regarding the study as a whole: What antigens the expanded peripheral T cells recognized was never established. CD8+ T cells (on average) carried more expanded clones than CD4+ T cells.

The germline CDR1 and CDR2 sequences are MNHNY and SVGAGI (reference sequence). Trimming took 5 bases from V and 8 from J, leaving 15 bases between them. This CDR3 comprises 14 residues. This clonotype was obtained from an adult with an advanced solid tumor such as melanoma, head and neck, liver or kidney cancer. Sequenced material: CD4+ or CD8+ T cells sorted from blood, taken in a trial of the OX40 agonist ivuxolimab. The chain links TRBV6-6 to TRBJ2-2; no definite D call. Written as DNA, the CDR3 is TGTGCCAGCAGTCCCCTAGGCCTCGGTGGGGAGCTGTTTTTT. Its protein product is CASSPLGLGGELFF.